The 26 T cell receptor beta chains below were found in one sample sequenced in a study of blood T cell repertoires in COVID-19. Sequencing was performed with immunoSEQ multiplex PCR; in TCRdb, only in-frame clones are kept and a portion is missing. The repertoire holds 55,000 to 80,000 clones, with about four fifths as singletons. Sequenced: peripheral blood. The receptor source for this set is a human donor in a cohort sampled during active COVID-19.

The chain has TRBV15 and TRBJ2-5, with D possibly being TRBD1 (6 bases). Germline V gene sequence: CDR1 LNHNV, CDR2 YYDKDF (reference sequence). This CDR3 has 14 residues. Trimming removed 1 base at V and 3 bases at J, with 9 bases between. The CDR3 reads CATSRGPGEETQYF. The CDR3 DNA reads TGTGCCACCAGCAGAGGCCCAGGGGAAGAGACCCAGTACTTC.

The chain combines TRBV6-5 with TRBJ2-5; D may be TRBD1 (7 bases). The CDR3 totals 14 residues. CDR1 and CDR2 from the germline V gene are MNHEY and SVGAGI. V was cut by 7 bases and J by 5 bases, with 17 bases left in between. Written as DNA, the CDR3 is TGTGCCAGCACTGGAGGGGGCGCGGGGGAGACCCAGTACTTC. Encoded protein: CASTGGGAGETQYF.

The chain couples TRBV3-1 (or the pseudogene TRBV3-2) to TRBJ1-5; D is ambiguous. Germline lookup yields CDR1 LGHDT and CDR2 YNNKEL (reference sequence). The V end was cut by 1 base, the J end by 6 bases, with 4 bases between. The CDR3 covers 12 residues. The CDR3 sequence is CASSQGLQPQHF. DNA of the CDR3: TGTGCCAGCAGCCAAGGTCTTCAGCCCCAGCATTTT.

The chain carries TRBV5-5 and TRBJ2-3; perhaps TRBD2 as D (6 bases). This CDR3 has 16 residues. Germline assignment: CDR1 SGHKS and CDR2 YYEKEE (reference sequence). The V gene lost 5 bases and the J gene lost 2 bases, with 18 bases spanning the gap. CDR3 protein: CASRRGPTADTDTQYF. CDR3 in DNA: TGTGCCAGCAGGCGGGGTCCGACAGCAGACACAGATACGCAGTATTTT.

This rearrangement joins TRBV7-3 to TRBJ2-1, with 9 bases matching TRBD2. The ends lost 1 base at V and 8 bases at J; junction bases unmatched: 9. This CDR3 is built from 16 residues. Germline values: CDR1 SGHTA, CDR2 FQGTGA. CDR3 coding DNA: TGTGCCAGCAGCTTAAGGGTAGCGGGAGTGGGTGATGAGCAGTTCTTC. Protein sequence: CASSLRVAGVGDEQFF.

The V gene is TRBV12-2, the J gene TRBJ2-6; TRBD1, the D gene given by the table, was not confirmed from the DNA. TRBV12-2 is a pseudogene locus. The length of the CDR3 is 20 residues. CDR3 sequence (DNA): TGTGCAAGTCGCCCCCCGGGACAGGGGACTCCTCTATCTGGGGCCAACGTCCTGACTTTC. Its translation: CASRPPGQGTPLSGANVLTF.

The chain has TRBV4-1 and TRBJ1-4, with TRBD1 identical over 7 bases. V shed 1 base, J shed 0 bases, and the junction held 2 bases outside the gene matches. In germline, CDR1 is MGHRA, CDR2 YSYEKL. The CDR3 loop spans 16 amino acids. The CDR3 spells CASSQVGGATNEKLFF. The CDR3 DNA is TGCGCCAGCAGCCAAGTAGGGGGCGCAACTAATGAAAAACTGTTTTTT.

The chain uses TRBV2 and TRBJ1-2, with D possibly matching TRBD1 (5 bases). From germline, CDR1 is SNHLY and CDR2 FYNNEI. The CDR3 runs to 12 residues. The ends were cut back, 8 bases at V and 8 bases at J, with 15 bases in the middle. This CDR3 reads CASQQGQGGYTF. The CDR3 DNA follows: TGTGCCAGCCAGCAGGGTCAGGGAGGCTACACCTTC.

The gene calls are TRBV2 and TRBJ1-6; 8 nucleotides agree with TRBD1. Germline V gene sequence: CDR1 SNHLY, CDR2 FYNNEI. The CDR3 sequence is 15 residues long. V gave up 7 bases and J gave up 3 bases; unmatched junction bases: 5. CDR3 DNA: TGTGCCAGCACGGGAACAGGGGGCTATAATTCACCCCTCCACTTT. Its translation: CASTGTGGYNSPLHF. Using reference TRBV2 and TRBJ1-6 for the parts outside the CDR3, the full variable domain is EPEVTQTPSHQVTQMGQEVILRCVPISNHLYFYWYRQILGQKVEFLVSFYNNEISEKSEIFDDQFSVERPDGSNFTLKIRSTKLEDSAMYFCASTGTGGYNSPLHFGNGTRLTVT.

This clone was recorded a few times. The chain joins TRBV2 to TRBJ2-7; 9 positions agree with TRBD2. This CDR3 contains 12 residues. V shed 6 bases and J 3 bases; nucleotides not matched to a gene: 0. Germline-derived CDR1 and CDR2 are SNHLY and FYNNEI. The CDR3 region is CASRRGGYEQYF. The DNA of the CDR3 is TGTGCCAGCAGGCGGGGGGGCTACGAGCAGTACTTC.

The chain employs TRBV6-1 and TRBJ2-1, with TRBD1 matching 11 bases. The CDR3 loop spans 15 amino acids. The germline gives CDR1 MNHNS, CDR2 SASEGT. The V and J ends lost 3 bases and 2 bases, in that order; junction bases with no gene match: 0. The chain's CDR3 is CASSEGQGAYNEQFF. The CDR3 region has the DNA TGTGCCAGCAGTGAGGGACAGGGGGCCTACAATGAGCAGTTCTTC.

The chain couples TRBV18 to TRBJ1-5; D remains ambiguous. V lost 4 bases, J lost 4 bases, and 8 bases lay in between. The CDR3 is 13 amino acids. Germline V gene data show CDR1 as KGHSH and CDR2 as LQKENI. The chain's CDR3 is CASSRGENQPQHF. For the CDR3, the DNA is TGTGCCAGCTCACGAGGCGAGAATCAGCCCCAGCATTTT.

This clone appeared once. The chain joins TRBV18 to TRBJ1-4; D is unclear. This CDR3 spans 13 amino acids. V gave up 3 bases and J gave up 4 bases, with 6 bases separating them. The germline V gene encodes CDR1 KGHSH and CDR2 LQKENI. CDR3 nucleotide sequence: TGTGCCAGCTCACCGGCGGGTAATGAAAAACTGTTTTTT. Residues: CASSPAGNEKLFF.

J is TRBJ1-1 and V is TRBV18, with D hard to call. This CDR3 is 14 amino acids long. The germline V gene encodes CDR1 KGHSH and CDR2 LQKENI. Deletions cut 4 bases from V and 1 base from J, with 10 bases between. In nucleotides, the CDR3 is TGTGCCAGCTCACTTCAGGTGACGAACACTGAAGCTTTCTTT. Protein: CASSLQVTNTEAFF.

This chain uses TRBV7-2 with TRBJ2-4, with 9 bases matching TRBD2. The germline V gene encodes CDR1 SGHTA and CDR2 FQGNSA. V was clipped by 1 base and J by 13 bases; unmatched bases: 5. This CDR3 has 13 residues. The CDR3 here is CASSLGREGIQYF. The CDR3 DNA reads TGTGCCAGCAGCTTAGGGCGGGAGGGGATACAGTACTTC.

The chain couples TRBV5-1 to TRBJ1-1; 8 bases line up with TRBD1. This CDR3 spans 16 amino acids. The J segment lost 5 bases and the V segment lost 0 bases, leaving 9 bases of the junction unmatched. Per germline, CDR1 SGHRS and CDR2 YFSETQ. CDR3 sequence: CASSLEPQGAQTEAFF. CDR3 coding DNA: TGCGCCAGCAGCTTGGAACCTCAGGGGGCGCAGACTGAAGCTTTCTTT.

The chain joins TRBV15 to TRBJ2-5; tentative D call: TRBD1 (6 bases). This CDR3 region has 14 residues. Trimming shortened V by 5 bases and J by 6 bases, and 16 bases separated the two germline ends. The germline gives CDR1 LNHNV, CDR2 YYDKDF (reference sequence). In DNA form, the CDR3 reads TGTGCCACCAGCTTCCCCGGGACATCGAAGACCCAGTACTTC. It encodes CATSFPGTSKTQYF.

This sequence joins TRBV2 and TRBJ2-3; no clear D. Germline V gene data show CDR1 as SNHLY and CDR2 as FYNNEI. This CDR3 is 13 amino acids long. V was cut by 0 bases and J by 2 bases, with 3 bases left in between. The CDR3 loop reads CASSEASTDTQYF. The CDR3 region has the DNA TGTGCCAGCAGTGAAGCCTCCACAGATACGCAGTATTTT.

The V and J genes are TRBV25-1 and TRBJ2-2; 7 bases are shared with TRBD2. This CDR3 has 13 amino acids. CDR1 MGHDK and CDR2 SYGVNS come from the germline V gene. V shed 6 bases, J shed 6 bases, and the junction held 4 bases outside the gene matches. CDR3 coding DNA: TGTGCCAGCAGGAGGGAGGGAGCCGGGGAGCTGTTTTTT. This gives the protein CASRREGAGELFF.

The rearrangement links TRBV4-1 to TRBJ1-1; possibly TRBD1 for D (6 bases). The CDR3 extends over 17 amino acids. Germline V gene lookup returns CDR1 MGHRA and CDR2 YSYEKL. Trimming removed 0 bases at V and 2 bases at J, with 16 bases between. The DNA of the CDR3 is TGCGCCAGCAGCCAAGATCCGGCAGGGGTGGGAAACACTGAAGCTTTCTTT. Protein: CASSQDPAGVGNTEAFF.

This chain connects TRBV7-2 to TRBJ2-3; D might be TRBD1 (6 bases). Germline loops: CDR1 SGHTA, CDR2 FQGNSA. This CDR3 is 12 amino acids long. Trimming stripped 6 bases from V and 6 bases from J, with 10 bases between. The CDR3 nucleotides are TGTGCCAGCAGGCAGGGGTTGGATACGCAGTATTTT. It translates to CASRQGLDTQYF.

The chain couples TRBV3-1 (or the pseudogene TRBV3-2) to TRBJ2-6, with TRBD1 identical over 11 bases. CDR1 is LGHDT, CDR2 YNNKEL, per germline (reference sequence). The trim removed 4 bases at V and 2 bases at J, leaving 10 bases unmatched. CDR3 length: 19 amino acids. CDR3 protein: CASSRLLDRGRTGANVLTF. For the CDR3, the DNA is TGTGCCAGCAGCCGACTCCTGGACAGGGGGCGCACTGGGGCCAACGTCCTGACTTTC.

J is TRBJ1-6 and V is TRBV5-4, with D unclear. The CDR3 is made up of 16 amino acids. V was cut by 0 bases and J by 0 bases, with 7 bases left in between. The germline V gene encodes CDR1 SGHNT and CDR2 YYREEE (reference sequence). CDR3 sequence (DNA): TGTGCCAGCAGCTTGGGACGGAGCTCCTATAATTCACCCCTCCACTTT. Residues: CASSLGRSSYNSPLHF. The whole variable domain, filled in from reference TRBV5-4 and TRBJ1-6, reads ETGVTQSPTHLIKTRGQQVTLRCSSQSGHNTVSWYQQALGQGPQFIFQYYREEENGRGNFPPRFSGLQFPNYSSELNVNALELDDSALYLCASSLGRSSYNSPLHFGNGTRLTVT.

The chain uses TRBV2 and TRBJ1-5; TRBD1 might be the D (6 bases). The germline CDR1 and CDR2 sequences are SNHLY and FYNNEI. The CDR3 runs 15 residues. V lost 6 bases, J lost 7 bases, and 19 bases lay in between. The CDR3, as DNA: TGTGCCAGCAGCGAACCAGGGGAGTTAGGACAGCCCCAGCATTTT. Encoded protein: CASSEPGELGQPQHF.

The V and J genes are TRBV2 and TRBJ2-1, with TRBD2 as a possible D gene (5 bases). The CDR3 is 12 amino acids. V was pared by 5 bases and J by 5 bases, with 7 bases between. Per germline, CDR1 SNHLY and CDR2 FYNNEI. CDR3 sequence (DNA): TGTGCCAGCAGTCCGACTAACAATGAGCAGTTCTTC. Translated, it gives CASSPTNNEQFF.

The chain links TRBV10-3 to TRBJ1-1; the D gene is possibly TRBD1 (6 bases). This CDR3 is 12 amino acids long. The V and J ends lost 0 bases and 8 bases respectively, with 7 bases between them. Germline V gene sequence: CDR1 ENHRY, CDR2 SYGVKD. The CDR3 region is CAISESRGEAFF. For the CDR3, the DNA is TGTGCCATCAGTGAGTCGAGGGGGGAAGCTTTCTTT.